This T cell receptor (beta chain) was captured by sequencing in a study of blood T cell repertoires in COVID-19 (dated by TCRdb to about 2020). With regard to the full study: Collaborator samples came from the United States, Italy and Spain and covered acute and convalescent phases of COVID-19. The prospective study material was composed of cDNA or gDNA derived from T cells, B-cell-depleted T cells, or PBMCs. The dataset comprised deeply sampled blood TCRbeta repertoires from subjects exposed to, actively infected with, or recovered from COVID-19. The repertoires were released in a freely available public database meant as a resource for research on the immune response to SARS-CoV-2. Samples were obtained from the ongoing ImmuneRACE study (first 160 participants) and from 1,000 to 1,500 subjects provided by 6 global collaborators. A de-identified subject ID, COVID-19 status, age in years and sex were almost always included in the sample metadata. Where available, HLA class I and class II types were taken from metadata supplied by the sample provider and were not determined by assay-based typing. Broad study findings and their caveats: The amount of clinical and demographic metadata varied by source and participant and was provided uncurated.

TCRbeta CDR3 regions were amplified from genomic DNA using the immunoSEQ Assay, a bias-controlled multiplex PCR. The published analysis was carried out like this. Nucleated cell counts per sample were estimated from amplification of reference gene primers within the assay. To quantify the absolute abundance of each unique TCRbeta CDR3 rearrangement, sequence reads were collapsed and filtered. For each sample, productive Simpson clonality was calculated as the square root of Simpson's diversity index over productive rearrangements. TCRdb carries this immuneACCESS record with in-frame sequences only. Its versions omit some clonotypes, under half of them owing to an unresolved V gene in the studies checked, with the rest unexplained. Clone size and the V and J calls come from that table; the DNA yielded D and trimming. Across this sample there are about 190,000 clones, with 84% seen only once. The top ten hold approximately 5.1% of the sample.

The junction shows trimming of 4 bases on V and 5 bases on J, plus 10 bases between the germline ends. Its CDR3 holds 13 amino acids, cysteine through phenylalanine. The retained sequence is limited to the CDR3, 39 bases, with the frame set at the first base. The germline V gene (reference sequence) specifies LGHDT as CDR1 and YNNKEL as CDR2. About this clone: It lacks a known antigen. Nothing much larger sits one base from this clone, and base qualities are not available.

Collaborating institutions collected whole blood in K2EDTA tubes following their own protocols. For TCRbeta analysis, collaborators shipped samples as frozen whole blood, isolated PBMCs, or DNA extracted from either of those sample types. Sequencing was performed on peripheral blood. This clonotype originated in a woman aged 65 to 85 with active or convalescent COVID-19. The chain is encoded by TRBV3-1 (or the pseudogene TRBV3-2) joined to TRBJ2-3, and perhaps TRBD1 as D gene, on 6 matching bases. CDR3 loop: CASSRGRGDTQYF. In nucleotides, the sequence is TGTGCCAGCAGCCGGGGCAGGGGAGATACGCAGTATTTT.